The clone carrying this T cell receptor (beta chain) showed up just a few times. The CDR3 loop spans 16 amino acids. The J segment lost 4 bases and the V segment lost 4 bases, leaving 6 bases of the junction unmatched. Then a second PCR, running roughly 7 to 11 cycles, was carried out with a sample-barcoded 5' primer and a J-beta primer mix. TCRdb re-analysed the 5' RACE reads in MiXCR, keeping a single row per CDR3 protein. This sample yields 1.5 million to 2 million distinct CDR3 sequences, of which roughly 52% are seen a single time; about 2.1% belongs to the top ten. This entry comes from a study of blood T cells in healthy people across ages.

The TCR comes from a woman in her 40s in good health. The sample consisted of blood. The genes are TRBV12-3 or TRBV12-4 and TRBJ2-1; 11 bases align to TRBD2. The CDR3 DNA follows: TGTGCCAGCAGTTCCATACTAGCGGGGGTTTACAATGAGCAGTTCTTC. Translating gives CASSSILAGVYNEQFF.